These 25 T cell receptor beta chains came from one sample sequenced in a study of blood T cells in healthy people across ages. A second PCR of roughly 7 to 11 cycles used a sample-barcoded 5' primer and a J-beta primer mix. One entry per CDR3 protein, called by TCRdb with MiXCR from the 5' RACE reads. The table records over 1,300,000 distinct CDR3 sequences, 45% to 70% of them present only once. Sequencing was performed on blood. The receptors stem from a man younger than 35 in good health.

This clonotype occurred a few times. The chain carries TRBV10-3 and TRBJ1-4, with D maybe TRBD1 (5 bases). The CDR3 is 11 amino acids. Trimming removed 8 bases from V and 6 bases from J, with 7 bases in between. CDR1 ENHRY and CDR2 SYGVKD come from the germline V gene. CDR3 amino acids: CAIRGDEKLFF. CDR3 DNA sequence: TGTGCCATCCGGGGGGATGAAAAACTGTTTTTT.

This clonotype showed up just once. The chain joins TRBV4-1 to TRBJ1-6, with 7 nucleotides matching TRBD1. The CDR3 extends over 19 amino acids. Germline values: CDR1 MGHRA, CDR2 YSYEKL. J lost 0 bases, V lost 4 bases, and 12 bases had no gene match. The CDR3 DNA reads as TGCGCCAGCAGCCCACACCGGGACAGAGCAAGCTCCTATAATTCACCCCTCCACTTT. It specifies CASSPHRDRASSYNSPLHF.

This clonotype came up a few times. V and J are TRBV5-1 and TRBJ1-5, with a weak D call TRBD1 (5 bases). The V and J ends lost 5 bases and 3 bases respectively, with 15 bases between them. CDR3 length equals 15 residues. CDR1 is SGHRS and CDR2 is YFSETQ in the germline V gene. This CDR3 is CASRRGTEINQPQHF. For the CDR3, the DNA is TGCGCCAGCAGACGGGGGACCGAGATCAATCAGCCCCAGCATTTT. Together with reference TRBV5-1 and TRBJ1-5, the CDR3 gives the full variable domain: KAGVTQTPRYLIKTRGQQVTLSCSPISGHRSVSWYQQTPGQGLQFLFEYFSETQRNKGNFPGRFSGRQFSNSRSEMNVSTLELGDSALYLCASRRGTEINQPQHFGDGTRLSIL.

The V gene is TRBV6-1, the J gene TRBJ2-1, with TRBD2 identical over 8 bases. Germline-derived CDR1 and CDR2 are MNHNS and SASEGT. The CDR3 spans 16 residues. The trim removed 6 bases at V and 6 bases at J, leaving 13 bases unmatched. This chain's CDR3 is CASSSYGRAAGNEQFF. The CDR3 DNA reads as TGTGCCAGCAGCTCCTACGGGAGGGCCGCGGGCAATGAGCAGTTCTTC.

The V gene is TRBV25-1, the J gene TRBJ1-1; tentatively, D is TRBD1 (5 bases). Germline V CDR1 and CDR2: MGHDK, SYGVNS. V gave up 2 bases and J gave up 0 bases, with 7 bases separating them. The CDR3 consists of 14 residues. CDR3 amino acids: CASSEPGVNTEAFF. CDR3 sequence (DNA): TGTGCCAGCAGTGAACCGGGGGTGAACACTGAAGCTTTCTTT.

This chain uses TRBV20-1 with TRBJ1-2, with 8 nucleotides matching TRBD1. The germline CDR1 and CDR2 sequences are DFQATT and SNEGSKA (reference sequence). J lost 0 bases, V lost 0 bases, and 6 bases had no gene match. The CDR3 has 16 amino acids. Here the CDR3 reads CSARETGTGPNYGYTF. The CDR3 bases are TGCAGTGCTAGAGAAACCGGGACAGGACCTAACTATGGCTACACCTTC.

The V gene is TRBV6-5, the J gene TRBJ1-2; the D gene is possibly TRBD1 (5 bases). From germline, CDR1 is MNHEY and CDR2 SVGAGI. This CDR3 comprises 15 residues. Trimming pared 6 bases from V and 5 bases from J, leaving 19 bases between. The CDR3, as DNA: TGTGCCAGCAGCCCGACCGCAGGGAGGGCTTATGGCTACACCTTC. The encoded protein is CASSPTAGRAYGYTF.

The gene calls are TRBV7-9 and TRBJ1-5; D is undetermined. CDR1 SEHNR and CDR2 FQNEAQ come from the germline V gene (reference sequence). The CDR3 has 17 amino acids. Trimming removed 1 base from V and 3 bases from J, with 16 bases in between. The CDR3 here is CASSLVSGYLDNQPQHF. The CDR3 bases are TGTGCCAGCAGCTTAGTTTCTGGGTACTTAGACAATCAGCCCCAGCATTTT.

The V and J genes are TRBV29-1 and TRBJ2-2; D is possibly TRBD1 or TRBD2 (5 bases each). Trimming shortened V by 4 bases and J by 6 bases, and 12 bases separated the two germline ends. Germline CDR1 is SQVTM and CDR2 is ANQGSEA. There are 13 residues in the CDR3. CDR3 DNA sequence: TGCAGCGTTGTTGGGGACGCGGCCGGGGAGCTGTTTTTT. Translation gives CSVVGDAAGELFF.

This clonotype was detected a few times. V usage is TRBV2 and J usage is TRBJ2-7, with D possibly called TRBD1 or TRBD2 (5 bases each). The CDR3 totals 15 residues. The germline V gene has CDR1 SNHLY and CDR2 FYNNEI. V was clipped by 6 bases and J by 2 bases, with 17 bases between them. The CDR3 sequence: CASRADGADTYEQYF. CDR3 sequence (DNA): TGTGCCAGCAGAGCAGACGGGGCGGACACCTACGAGCAGTACTTC.

This sequence joins TRBV9 and TRBJ1-4; 8 bases agree with TRBD1. The trim removed 4 bases at V and 6 bases at J, leaving 8 bases unmatched. This CDR3 has 15 residues. Per germline, CDR1 SGDLS and CDR2 YYNGEE. CDR3 in DNA: TGTGCCAGCAGCCCTCAGCCGGGACAGGATGAAAAACTGTTTTTT. It translates to CASSPQPGQDEKLFF.

This clonotype was seen a handful of times. The chain recombines TRBV24-1 with TRBJ2-3, with 7 bases matching TRBD2. CDR1 and CDR2 (germline): KGHDR, SFDVKD. CDR3 length: 14 residues. The trim removed 3 bases at V and 2 bases at J, leaving 1 base unmatched. CDR3 sequence (DNA): TGTGCCACCAGTGATAGCGGGACCACAGATACGCAGTATTTT. It codes for CATSDSGTTDTQYF.

The CDR3 loop reads CASSYRQGYNSPLHF. CDR3 in DNA: TGTGCCAGCAGTTACCGACAGGGCTATAATTCACCCCTCCACTTT. This rearrangement joins TRBV6-2 or TRBV6-3 to TRBJ1-6, with 7 bases aligning to TRBD1. This CDR3 is built from 15 residues. V was clipped by 2 bases and J by 3 bases; unmatched bases: 1. Looked up from germline, CDR1 is MNHEY and CDR2 is SVGEGT.

The J gene is TRBJ2-2, the V gene TRBV2; 12 bases line up with TRBD2. Germline V CDR1 and CDR2: SNHLY, FYNNEI. This CDR3 region has 17 residues. V lost 5 bases and J lost 7; bases outside the gene matches: 11. CDR3 loop: CASSSPSGGALHGELFF. CDR3 bases: TGTGCCAGCAGTTCTCCTAGCGGGGGGGCCTTGCACGGGGAGCTGTTTTTT.

This clonotype has only a few counts. The chain is built from TRBV29-1 and TRBJ1-2; TRBD1 is a possible D gene (6 bases). In germline, CDR1 is SQVTM, CDR2 ANQGSEA. Trimming removed 6 bases at V and 6 bases at J, with 17 bases between. The CDR3 runs to 13 residues. The CDR3 loop is CSVLQGLVDGYTF. CDR3 DNA: TGCAGCGTACTGCAGGGGCTCGTGGATGGCTACACCTTC.

This clonotype showed up just a few times. This rearrangement joins TRBV7-2 to TRBJ2-3; 9 positions agree with TRBD2. V shed 5 bases, J shed 0 bases, and the junction held 6 bases outside the gene matches. Germline V CDR1 and CDR2: SGHTA, FQGNSA. The CDR3 extends over 16 amino acids. CDR3 coding DNA: TGTGCCAGCAGCCCTCTAGCGGGGCGTAGCACAGATACGCAGTATTTT. It codes for CASSPLAGRSTDTQYF.

The V call is TRBV28, the J call TRBJ2-5; 8 bases match TRBD1. This CDR3 has 15 amino acids. Germline CDR1 is MDHEN and CDR2 is SYDVKM. V was pared by 6 bases and J by 6 bases, with 12 bases of the junction left unmatched. The CDR3 here is CASSRRQGIEKTQYF. In DNA, the CDR3 is TGTGCCAGCAGCCGCAGACAGGGGATCGAGAAGACCCAGTACTTC.

The chain recombines TRBV7-2 with TRBJ1-1; no firm D call. Germline V gene data show CDR1 as SGHTA and CDR2 as FQGNSA. The ends were cut back, 8 bases at V and 1 base at J, with 17 bases in the middle. CDR3 length: 15 amino acids. CDR3 sequence reads: CASYEPRIENTEAFF. The CDR3 DNA sequence: TGTGCCAGCTACGAGCCTAGGATTGAGAACACTGAAGCTTTCTTT. Supplemented by reference TRBV7-2 and TRBJ1-1, the full variable domain reads GAGVSQSPSNKVTEKGKDVELRCDPISGHTALYWYRQSLGQGLEFLIYFQGNSAPDKSGLPSDRFSAERTGGSVSTLTIQRTQQEDSAVYLCASYEPRIENTEAFFGQGTRLTVV.

In DNA form, the CDR3 reads TGCGCCAGCAGCTCCCCGACTAGCGGGAGCTACGAGCAGTACTTC. This codes for CASSSPTSGSYEQYF. The chain has TRBV4-1 and TRBJ2-7; TRBD2 matches 12 bases. Germline values: CDR1 MGHRA, CDR2 YSYEKL. J lost 3 bases, V lost 5 bases, and 5 bases had no gene match. The length of the CDR3 is 15 residues.

V usage is TRBV4-1 and J usage is TRBJ1-5; D may be TRBD1 (6 bases). Germline assignment: CDR1 MGHRA and CDR2 YSYEKL. Between the trimmed V and J ends, which lost 3 bases and 5 bases, there was a span of 11 bases. The CDR3 length is 14 residues. CDR3 bases: TGCGCCAGCAGCCATGGGACATCCGATCAGCCCCAGCATTTT. As protein: CASSHGTSDQPQHF.

In regard to this clonotype: It is likely a read error, because the conserved phenylalanine at the end of the CDR3 is missing. The genes are TRBV4-1 and TRBJ2-5, with 7 bases identical to TRBD2. The CDR3 covers 16 residues. From germline, CDR1 is MGHRA and CDR2 YSYEKL. The junction had 5 bases not matched to a gene; V was cut back by 1 base and J by 0 bases. CDR3 nucleotides: TGCGCCAGCAGCCAAGTCTTCGGGAGGTACCAAGAGACCCAGTACTGC. The encoded protein is CASSQVFGRYQETQYC.

This clonotype was counted a single time. The chain uses TRBV4-2 and TRBJ1-2; no clear D gene. The germline CDR1 and CDR2 sequences are LGHNA and YNFKEQ. V was trimmed by 1 base and J by 2 bases, leaving 11 bases between them. The CDR3 is 15 amino acids. The CDR3 DNA follows: TGTGCCAGCAGCCAAGTTGCGAGTGCCAACTATGGCTACACCTTC. This codes for CASSQVASANYGYTF.

The V and J genes are TRBV6-6 and TRBJ2-3; TRBD2 might be the D (5 bases). CDR3 size: 11 residues. Germline V gene sequence: CDR1 MNHNY, CDR2 SVGAGI (reference sequence). V lost 4 bases and J lost 10, with 9 bases in between. CDR3 nucleotide sequence: TGTGCCAGCAGTTCCAAGGAGGCGCAGTATTTT. The encoded protein is CASSSKEAQYF.

A few counts support this clonotype. The J gene is TRBJ2-3, the V gene TRBV29-1; maybe TRBD2 (7 bases). This CDR3 is built from 15 residues. From germline, CDR1 is SQVTM and CDR2 ANQGSEA. With 4 bases removed from V and 4 bases from J, the gap between germline ends came to 18 bases. This CDR3 reads CSVAITGGAPDTQYF. CDR3 nucleotides: TGCAGCGTTGCAATTACTGGGGGGGCCCCAGATACGCAGTATTTT.

The chain couples TRBV10-3 to TRBJ2-5; 11 positions agree with TRBD2. Germline V gene data show CDR1 as ENHRY and CDR2 as SYGVKD. The CDR3 extends over 16 amino acids. V shed 6 bases, J shed 2 bases, and the junction held 8 bases outside the gene matches. As DNA, the CDR3 is TGTGCCATCAGCCCCGGAGGGACTAGCGGACAAGAGACCCAGTACTTC. Its translation: CAISPGGTSGQETQYF.